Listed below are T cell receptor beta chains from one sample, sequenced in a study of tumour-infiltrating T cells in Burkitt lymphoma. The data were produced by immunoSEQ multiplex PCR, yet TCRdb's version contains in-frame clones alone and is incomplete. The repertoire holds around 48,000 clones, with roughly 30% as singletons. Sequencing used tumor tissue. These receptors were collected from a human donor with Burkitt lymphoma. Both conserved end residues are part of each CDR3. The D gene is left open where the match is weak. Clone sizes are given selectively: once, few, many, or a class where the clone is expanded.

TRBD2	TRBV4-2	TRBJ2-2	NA	TGTGCCAGCAGCCAAGAGCCTAGCGGGGGCTTGGCCGGGGAGCTGTTTTTT	CASSQEPSGGLAGELFF
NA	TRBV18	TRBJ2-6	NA	TGTGCCAGCTCACCAATGAGGCCGGCCCAGAGTGGGGCCAACGTCCTGACTTTC	CASSPMRPAQSGANVLTF
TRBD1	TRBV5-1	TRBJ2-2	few	TGCGCCAGCAGCTTGACAGGGGGCTACACCGGGGAGCTGTTTTTT	CASSLTGGYTGELFF
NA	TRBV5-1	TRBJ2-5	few	TGCGCCAGTAGACAGGACAAAGAGACCCAGTACTTC	CASRQDKETQYF
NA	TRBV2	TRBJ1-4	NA	TGTGCCAGCAACCAAAGGGGTACTAATGAAAAACTGTTTTTT	CASNQRGTNEKLFF
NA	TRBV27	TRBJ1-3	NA	TGTGCCAGCCACGGGGAGGGCTCTGGAAACACCATATATTTT	CASHGEGSGNTIYF
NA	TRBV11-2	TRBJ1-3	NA	TGTGCCAGCAGCATGGGGGGGAACACCATATATTTT	CASSMGGNTIYF
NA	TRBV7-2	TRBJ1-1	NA	TGTGCCAGCAGCTTATCCCAGGGGATGAACACTGAAGCTTTCTTT	CASSLSQGMNTEAFF
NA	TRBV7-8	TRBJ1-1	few	TGTGCCAGCAGCTTGACCCGTTTCTACACTGAAGCTTTCTTT	CASSLTRFYTEAFF
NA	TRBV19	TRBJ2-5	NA	TGTGCCAGTAGTATCGGAAGAGAGACCCAGTACTTC	CASSIGRETQYF
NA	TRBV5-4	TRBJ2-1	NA	TGTGCCAGCAGCCGCATGGGGGCGAGCTCCTACAATGAGCAGTTCTTC	CASSRMGASSYNEQFF
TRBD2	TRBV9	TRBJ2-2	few	TGTGCCAGCAGCGTTAGCGGGGGGGCCGTCCCCGGGGAGCTGTTTTTT	CASSVSGGAVPGELFF
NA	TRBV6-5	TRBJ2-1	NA	TGTGCCAGCAGTCCCGGTTACAATGAGCAGTTCTTC	CASSPGYNEQFF
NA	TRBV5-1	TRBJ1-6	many	TGCGCCAGCAGCCTGAGTAACAGGGATTCACCCCTCCACTTT	CASSLSNRDSPLHF
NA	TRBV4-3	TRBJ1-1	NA	TGCGCCAGCAGCCAAGACGGGTCGCCGACCGAAGCTTTCTTT	CASSQDGSPTEAFF
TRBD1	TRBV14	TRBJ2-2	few	TGTGCCAGCAGCCCCACAGGGGTCGGGGAGCTGTTTTTT	CASSPTGVGELFF
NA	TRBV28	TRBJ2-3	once	TGTGCCAGCAGAAAATCAGGTCTGACCACAGATACGCAGTATTTT	CASRKSGLTTDTQYF
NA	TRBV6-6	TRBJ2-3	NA	TGTGCCAGCAGTTTCGGGGGTAGCACAGATACGCAGTATTTT	CASSFGGSTDTQYF
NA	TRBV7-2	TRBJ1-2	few	TGTGCCAGCAGCGTCGACACGCTTGGCTACACCTTC	CASSVDTLGYTF
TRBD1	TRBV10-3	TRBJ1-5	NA	TGTGCCATCAGTGAGTCGAGGGGACAGGGCAATCAGCCCCAGCATTTT	CAISESRGQGNQPQHF
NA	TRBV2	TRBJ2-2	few	TGTGCCAGCAGGCCCCTGCGGGGCAGGGTGAACACCGGGGAGCTGTTTTTT	CASRPLRGRVNTGELFF
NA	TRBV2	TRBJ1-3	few	TGTGCCAGCAGCGATCCTGGAAACACCATATATTTT	CASSDPGNTIYF
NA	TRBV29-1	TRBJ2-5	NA	TGCAGCGTTGTTGGGGAAGGGGAGACCCAGTACTTC	CSVVGEGETQYF
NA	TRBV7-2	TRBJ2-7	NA	TGTGCCAGCAGCTTGGTCAGGCAAGGTTCCGAGCAGTACTTC	CASSLVRQGSEQYF
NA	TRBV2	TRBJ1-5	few	TGTGCCAGCAGCCCCCTTGGGGGCCTCGCCCAGCATTTT	CASSPLGGLAQHF
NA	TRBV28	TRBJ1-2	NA	TGTGCCAGCAGTTTAAATGGGGGTTGGGGCTACACCTTC	CASSLNGGWGYTF
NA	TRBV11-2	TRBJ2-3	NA	TGTGCCAGCTCCCTCACAGATACGCAGTATTTT	CASSLTDTQYF
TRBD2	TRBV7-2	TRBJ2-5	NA	TGTGCCAGCAGCCCGCTGGGACTAGTTGTTCGGGGAGAGACCCAGTACTTC	CASSPLGLVVRGETQYF
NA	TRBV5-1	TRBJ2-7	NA	TGCGCCAGCAGCTTGGGTGGAGGCGAGCAGTACTTC	CASSLGGGEQYF
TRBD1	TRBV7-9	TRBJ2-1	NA	TGTGCCAGCTCCGGGACAGACTACAATGAGCAGTTCTTC	CASSGTDYNEQFF
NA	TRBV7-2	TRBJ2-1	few	TGTGCCAGCAGCCGAGGGTGGGGGGCAAGGGCCAATGAGCAGTTCTTC	CASSRGWGARANEQFF
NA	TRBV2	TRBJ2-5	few	TGTGCCAGCAGTGTAGACTCCCAAGAGACCCAGTACTTC	CASSVDSQETQYF
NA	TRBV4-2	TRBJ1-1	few	TGTGCCAGCAGCCAAGGTTTTGAGGGGCCCAACACTGAAGCTTTCTTT	CASSQGFEGPNTEAFF
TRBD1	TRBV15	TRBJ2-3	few	TGTGCCACCAGCCAGGACAGGGGCTCAGATACGCAGTATTTT	CATSQDRGSDTQYF
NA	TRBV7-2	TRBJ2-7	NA	TGTGCCAGCAGCTTATACCCCGTGGACTCCGGCTACGAGCAGTACTTC	CASSLYPVDSGYEQYF
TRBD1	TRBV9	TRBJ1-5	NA	TGTGCCAGCAGCGTCGGACAGGGCCGACAGCCCCAGCATTTT	CASSVGQGRQPQHF
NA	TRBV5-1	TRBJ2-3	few	TGCGCCAGCAGCCCCCCTGGGACAACAGATACGCAGTATTTT	CASSPPGTTDTQYF
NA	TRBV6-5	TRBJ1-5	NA	TGTGCCAGCAGAGACCACAGGAGTAGCAATCAGCCCCAGCATTTT	CASRDHRSSNQPQHF
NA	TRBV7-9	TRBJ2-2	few	TGTGCCAGCAGCCTCCTTTTAGCCACCGGGGAGCTGTTTTTT	CASSLLLATGELFF
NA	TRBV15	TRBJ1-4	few	TGTGCCACCAGCAGAACAGGGTGGAGGACAACTAATGAAAAACTGTTTTTT	CATSRTGWRTTNEKLFF
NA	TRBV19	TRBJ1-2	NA	TGTGCCAGTAGGCTCAACTCCGGGGCTGACTATGGCTACACCTTC	CASRLNSGADYGYTF
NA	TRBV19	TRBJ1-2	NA	TGTGCCAGTAGTATCAACCGGATTAACTATGGCTACACCTTC	CASSINRINYGYTF
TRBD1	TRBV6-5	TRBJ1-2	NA	TGTGCCAGCAGTGCCGACAGGGGTTATGGCTACACCTTC	CASSADRGYGYTF
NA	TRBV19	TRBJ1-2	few	TGTGCCAGTAGTATGGCCGGAGACTATGGCTACACCTTC	CASSMAGDYGYTF
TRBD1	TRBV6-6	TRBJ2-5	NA	TGTGCCAGCATCTACGAGGGGGCAGGAGAGACCCAGTACTTC	CASIYEGAGETQYF
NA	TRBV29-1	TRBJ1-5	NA	TGCAGCGTAGAACAGGGCCAAGGGCAGCCCCAGCATTTT	CSVEQGQGQPQHF
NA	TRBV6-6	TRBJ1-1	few	TGTGCCAGCAGTTATTTTGGGACTCGAAAGGCCACTGAAGCTTTCTTT	CASSYFGTRKATEAFF
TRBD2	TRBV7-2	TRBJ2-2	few	TGTGCCAGCAGCCCCAAGACTAGCTCCACCGGGGAGCTGTTTTTT	CASSPKTSSTGELFF
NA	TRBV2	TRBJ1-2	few	TGTGCCAGCAGGGGACCGACGCCCCATGGCTACACCTTC	CASRGPTPHGYTF
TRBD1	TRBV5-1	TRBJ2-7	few	TGCGCCAGCAGCCCGACAGGGTTCAACGAGCAGTACTTC	CASSPTGFNEQYF
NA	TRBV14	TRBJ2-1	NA	TGTGCCAGCAGCCCAGGATTCCGGCACAATGAGCAGTTCTTC	CASSPGFRHNEQFF
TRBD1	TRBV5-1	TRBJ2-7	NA	TGCGCCAGCAGCCCCTGGACAGGGGGCTATTCTTTCTACGAGCAGTACTTC	CASSPWTGGYSFYEQYF
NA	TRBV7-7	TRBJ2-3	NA	TGTGCCAGCAGCTTAGACGTCGGGAGAGCGCAGTATTTT	CASSLDVGRAQYF
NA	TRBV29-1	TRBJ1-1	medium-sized	TGCAGCTCCCGGGGGGGGGCGTCGGGCACTGAAGCTTTCTTT	CSSRGGASGTEAFF
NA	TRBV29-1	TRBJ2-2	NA	TGCAGCGTTGAGAGATCTGGGGAGCTGTTTTTT	CSVERSGELFF